The 24 T cell receptor beta chains in this list originate from one sample, sequenced in a study of T cells in tuberculosis. Clones were sequenced by immunoSEQ multiplex PCR, and TCRdb holds only the in-frame ones, with some missing. The table shows 55,000 to 60,000 clones, with approximately 85% occurring only once. Sorting used thawed, overnight-rested PBMC stained with anti-CD3, a viability dye and GMM-loaded CD1B tetramer. C32 glucose monomycolate from Rhodococcus equi was loaded onto the CD1B tetramers. Sequencing was carried out using CD1b-GMM tetramer-negative cells sorted from PBMCs. The receptors come from an adult woman with latent tuberculosis.

This chain joins TRBV2 and TRBJ1-6; D not resolved. From germline, CDR1 is SNHLY and CDR2 FYNNEI. V shed 4 bases and J shed 6 bases, with 16 bases lying between them. The CDR3 spans 16 residues. CDR3 nucleotide sequence: TGTGCCAGCAGTGCGGCGACGCCCGCGGGTAATTCACCCCTCCACTTT. Amino acids: CASSAATPAGNSPLHF.

The rearrangement links TRBV10-3 to TRBJ1-2, with 11 positions matching TRBD1. The ends lost 2 bases at V and 6 bases at J; junction bases unmatched: 17. The germline V gene encodes CDR1 ENHRY and CDR2 SYGVKD. The CDR3 runs to 19 residues. Here the CDR3 DNA reads TGTGCCATCAGTGAGCTCCTTTTTGGACAGGGGGCGAATTGGGATGGCTACACCTTC. Encoded protein: CAISELLFGQGANWDGYTF.

This rearrangement joins TRBV7-9 to TRBJ2-3; D may be TRBD2 (6 bases). The CDR3 runs to 15 residues. Germline V gene data show CDR1 as SEHNR and CDR2 as FQNEAQ (reference sequence). V shed 2 bases and J shed 0 bases, with 9 bases lying between them. CDR3 bases: TGTGCCAGCAGCTTATGGGGGGATAGCACAGATACGCAGTATTTT. Translating gives CASSLWGDSTDTQYF. The complete variable domain, with remaining parts taken from reference TRBV7-9 and TRBJ2-3, reads DTGVSQNPRHKITKRGQNVTFRCDPISEHNRLYWYRQTLGQGPEFLTYFQNEAQLEKSRLLSDRFSAERPKGSFSTLEIQRTEQGDSAMYLCASSLWGDSTDTQYFGPGTRLTVL.

This rearrangement joins TRBV6-1 to TRBJ2-7; TRBD2 matches at 9 bases. The CDR3 sequence is 18 residues long. Germline trimming cut 0 bases from V and 5 bases from J; bases unmatched to any gene: 14. From germline, CDR1 is MNHNS and CDR2 SASEGT. CDR3 sequence reads: CASSEAPQGLAGDDEQYF. The CDR3, as DNA: TGTGCCAGCAGTGAAGCGCCTCAAGGCTTAGCGGGAGACGACGAGCAGTACTTC.

As to this clone: The same CDR3 can be traced to other DNA sequences in this sample. This chain joins TRBV27 and TRBJ2-7; TRBD2 is a possible D gene (6 bases). This CDR3 comprises 14 residues. Germline V gives CDR1 MNHEY, CDR2 SMNVEV (reference sequence). Trimming took 5 bases from V and 1 from J, leaving 12 bases between them. The CDR3 bases are TGTGCCAGCAGTGACCGGGACTCTTCCTACGAGCAGTACTTC. It translates to CASSDRDSSYEQYF.

V and J are TRBV5-8 and TRBJ2-1; 7 positions agree with TRBD2. This CDR3 spans 15 amino acids. In germline, CDR1 is SGHTS, CDR2 YDEGEE. The V segment lost 5 bases and the J segment 0 bases; nucleotides outside the gene matches: 5. The CDR3 DNA reads TGTGCCAGCAGGGCGGGACTAAGCTCCTACAATGAGCAGTTCTTC. Translated, it gives CASRAGLSSYNEQFF.

The count of this clone is one. The genes are TRBV7-2 and TRBJ2-5; possibly TRBD2 for D (5 bases). The CDR3 has 15 amino acids. V was cut by 3 bases and J by 1 base, with 12 bases left in between. Germline CDR1 reads SGHTA; CDR2 reads FQGNSA. The CDR3 bases are TGTGCCAGCAGCTTCCAACTAGGGATCCAAGAGACCCAGTACTTC. This encodes CASSFQLGIQETQYF. The full variable domain, rest sourced from reference TRBV7-2 and TRBJ2-5, is GAGVSQSPSNKVTEKGKDVELRCDPISGHTALYWYRQSLGQGLEFLIYFQGNSAPDKSGLPSDRFSAERTGGSVSTLTIQRTQQEDSAVYLCASSFQLGIQETQYFGPGTRLLVL.

V is TRBV11-2 and J is TRBJ1-1; no firm D call. The CDR3 runs 13 residues. Germline V CDR1 and CDR2: SGHAT, FQNNGV. V was clipped by 5 bases and J by 2 bases, with 9 bases between them. The CDR3 nucleotides are TGTGCCAGCAGCGAAGCGGTAAACACTGAAGCTTTCTTT. Amino acid sequence: CASSEAVNTEAFF.

V usage is TRBV7-9 and J usage is TRBJ2-1, with 9 bases that match TRBD2. There are 13 residues in the CDR3. J was trimmed by 10 bases and V by 7 bases; bases with no gene match: 8. Germline assignment: CDR1 SEHNR and CDR2 FQNEAQ (reference sequence). CDR3 region: CASTVAGDGEQFF. The CDR3 DNA follows: TGTGCCAGCACCGTAGCGGGAGACGGGGAGCAGTTCTTC. Filled out from reference TRBV7-9 and TRBJ2-1, the complete variable domain reads DTGVSQNPRHKITKRGQNVTFRCDPISEHNRLYWYRQTLGQGPEFLTYFQNEAQLEKSRLLSDRFSAERPKGSFSTLEIQRTEQGDSAMYLCASTVAGDGEQFFGPGTRLTVL.

The V gene is TRBV5-6, the J gene TRBJ2-7; D may be TRBD2 (5 bases). V lost 4 bases and J 9 bases, leaving 26 bases between the germline ends. CDR1 is SGHDT, CDR2 YYEEEE, per germline. The CDR3 covers 16 residues. CDR3 protein: CASSHIRTGSYEGQYF. The CDR3 nucleotides read TGTGCCAGCAGCCACATTCGGACGGGATCCTACGAAGGGCAGTACTTC.

This clone was found once. This chain links TRBV21-1 with TRBJ2-1; the D segment call TRBD2 is taken from the table without a DNA check. TRBV21-1 is a pseudogene segment. The CDR3 sequence is 18 residues long. The CDR3 sequence: CASSRGRAGVNSYNEQFF. The CDR3 DNA reads TGTGCCAGCAGCAGGGGTCGAGCGGGAGTCAACTCCTACAATGAGCAGTTCTTC.

The chain couples TRBV19 to TRBJ2-7, with 9 bases matching TRBD1. Trimming cost V 5 bases and J 2 bases; bases outside gene matches: 7. Germline-derived CDR1 and CDR2 are LNHDA and SQIVND (reference sequence). CDR3 length: 15 residues. CDR3 region: CASSLPGQGTYEQYF. CDR3 bases: TGTGCCAGTAGTCTTCCGGGACAGGGAACCTACGAGCAGTACTTC.

The chain has TRBV5-4 and TRBJ1-4; a weak D match, TRBD1 (6 bases). Between the trimmed V and J ends, which lost 0 bases and 4 bases, there was a span of 7 bases. Germline lookup yields CDR1 SGHNT and CDR2 YYREEE (reference sequence). The CDR3 totals 14 residues. The CDR3 reads CASSLDRVNEKLFF. The CDR3 DNA follows: TGTGCCAGCAGCTTGGACAGGGTTAATGAAAAACTGTTTTTT.

The V and J genes are TRBV27 and TRBJ2-7; perhaps TRBD1 as D (6 bases). This CDR3 region has 14 residues. V shed 10 bases and J shed 0 bases, with 16 bases lying between them. Germline V gene sequence: CDR1 MNHEY, CDR2 SMNVEV (reference sequence). CDR3 DNA: TGTGCCACCAGCCCACAGGGTGACTCCTACGAGCAGTACTTC. Translated: CATSPQGDSYEQYF.

This clone was seen only once. This chain links TRBV5-1 with TRBJ2-3; 11 nucleotides agree with TRBD2. The CDR3 runs 17 residues. CDR1 is SGHRS and CDR2 is YFSETQ in the germline V gene. The junction had 8 bases not matched to a gene; V was cut back by 3 bases and J by 2 bases. The CDR3 spells CASSYRRLAGTTDTQYF. CDR3 DNA: TGCGCCAGCAGCTACAGAAGACTAGCGGGGACCACAGATACGCAGTATTTT.

This chain links TRBV5-1 with TRBJ2-2; D gene ambiguous. The germline CDR1 and CDR2 sequences are SGHRS and YFSETQ. The CDR3 contains 14 residues. The V end lost 5 bases, the J end lost 5 bases, and 13 bases lay between the germline ends. Written as DNA, the CDR3 is TGCGCCAGCAGACCCGTGGTAGAAACCGGGGAGCTGTTTTTT. Its protein is CASRPVVETGELFF.

To note about this clone: This sample includes further DNA sequences coding for the same CDR3. The V and J genes are TRBV25-1 and TRBJ1-6; tentatively, D is TRBD1 (5 bases). This CDR3 is 14 amino acids long. V gave up 10 bases and J gave up 2 bases, with 12 bases separating them. Looked up from germline, CDR1 is MGHDK and CDR2 is SYGVNS. As DNA, the CDR3 is TGTGCCACTCGTGGGGGGACCTATAATTCACCCCTCCACTTT. It codes for CATRGGTYNSPLHF.

This rearrangement joins TRBV7-8 to TRBJ1-5; D is perhaps TRBD1 (6 bases). Germline CDR1 SGHVS, CDR2 FQNEAQ. The CDR3 has 15 residues. V was shortened by 3 bases and J by 6 bases, with 15 bases between the two germline ends. The CDR3 DNA sequence: TGTGCCAGCAGCTTTGGACAGTCCCTGGCTCAGCCCCAGCATTTT. This encodes CASSFGQSLAQPQHF.

V usage is TRBV4-3 and J usage is TRBJ1-1, with 7 bases fitting TRBD1. Germline CDR1 is LGHNA and CDR2 is YSLEER. The CDR3 length is 19 residues. Unmatched junction bases numbered 20, after V lost 4 bases and J lost 3 bases. In DNA form, the CDR3 reads TGCGCCAGCAGCCTCATGCTTCTGAGGGGACAGCAAAAATACACTGAAGCTTTCTTT. Its protein is CASSLMLLRGQQKYTEAFF.

As to this clone: One end of the junction varies from germline; a read error may be responsible. The genes are TRBV7-7 and TRBJ2-5; maybe TRBD1 (6 bases). The CDR3 is 13 residues long. Germline CDR1 reads SSHAT; CDR2 reads FNYEAQ (reference sequence). CDR3 DNA: TGTGCTAGCAGCTTGGACAGACAAGAGACCCAGTACTTC. It specifies CASSLDRQETQYF. Drawing the rest from reference TRBV7-7 and TRBJ2-5, the complete variable domain is GAGVSQSPRYKVTKRGQDVTLRCDPISSHATLYWYQQALGQGPEFLTYFNYEAQPDKSGLPSDRFSAERPEGSISTLTIQRTEQRDSAMYRCASSLDRQETQYFGPGTRLLVL.

This sequence joins TRBV5-1 and TRBJ2-7, with a tentative D call TRBD2 (5 bases). Germline CDR1 is SGHRS and CDR2 is YFSETQ. There are 13 residues in the CDR3. Trimming took 4 bases from V and 3 from J, leaving 11 bases between them. CDR3: CASSDGLDYEQYF. DNA of the CDR3: TGCGCCAGCAGCGACGGACTGGACTACGAGCAGTACTTC.

The chain has TRBV4-2 and TRBJ2-3, with 7 bases fitting TRBD1. The J segment lost 1 base and the V segment lost 0 bases, leaving 7 bases of the junction unmatched. The germline gives CDR1 LGHNA, CDR2 YNFKEQ. This CDR3 is 17 amino acids long. This CDR3 reads CASSQDPRGGGTDTQYF. The CDR3 DNA is TGTGCCAGCAGCCAAGACCCCCGAGGGGGCGGCACAGATACGCAGTATTTT.

The count of this clone is one. This chain connects TRBV5-1 to TRBJ2-3; 7 bases are shared with TRBD1. The length of the CDR3 is 17 residues. V lost 4 bases and J lost 4; bases outside the gene matches: 15. Germline V gene sequence: CDR1 SGHRS, CDR2 YFSETQ. In DNA, the CDR3 is TGCGCCAGCAGCAGACCGAGGGGGCTAGAGGTCGCAGATACGCAGTATTTT. Amino acid sequence: CASSRPRGLEVADTQYF.

V gene TRBV28 combines with J gene TRBJ2-7; D unclear. The CDR3 extends over 11 amino acids. Germline V lookup: CDR1 MDHEN, CDR2 SYDVKM. Trimming took 5 bases from V and 3 from J, leaving 5 bases between them. CDR3 DNA: TGTGCCAGCAGTGTACTCTACGAGCAGTACTTC. The encoded protein is CASSVLYEQYF.